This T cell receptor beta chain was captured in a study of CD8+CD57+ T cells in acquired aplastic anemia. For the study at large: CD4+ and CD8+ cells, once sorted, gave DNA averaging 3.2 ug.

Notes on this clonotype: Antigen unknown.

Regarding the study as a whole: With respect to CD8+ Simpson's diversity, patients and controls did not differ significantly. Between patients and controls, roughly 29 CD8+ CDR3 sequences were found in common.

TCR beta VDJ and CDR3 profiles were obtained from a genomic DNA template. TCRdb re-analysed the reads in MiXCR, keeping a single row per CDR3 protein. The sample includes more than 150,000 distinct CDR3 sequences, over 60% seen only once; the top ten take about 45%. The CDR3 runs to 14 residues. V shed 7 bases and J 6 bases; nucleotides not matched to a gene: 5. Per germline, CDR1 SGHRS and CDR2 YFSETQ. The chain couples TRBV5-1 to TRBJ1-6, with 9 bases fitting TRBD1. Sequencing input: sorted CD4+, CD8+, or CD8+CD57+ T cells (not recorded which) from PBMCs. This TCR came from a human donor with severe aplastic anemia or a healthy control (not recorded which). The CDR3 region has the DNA TGCGCCAGCTGGACAGGGGCCAGTAATTCACCCCTCCACTTT. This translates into CASWTGASNSPLHF.